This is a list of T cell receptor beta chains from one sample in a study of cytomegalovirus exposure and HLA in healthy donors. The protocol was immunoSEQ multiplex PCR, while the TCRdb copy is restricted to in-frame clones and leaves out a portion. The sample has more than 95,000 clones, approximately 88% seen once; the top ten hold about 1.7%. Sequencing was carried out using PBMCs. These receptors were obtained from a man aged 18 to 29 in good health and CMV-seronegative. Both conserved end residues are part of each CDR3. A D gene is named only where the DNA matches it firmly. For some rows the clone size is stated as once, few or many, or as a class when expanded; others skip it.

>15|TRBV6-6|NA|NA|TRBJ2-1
CASTPGQGSYNEQFF
TGTGCCAGCACCCCCGGGCAGGGGTCCTACAATGAGCAGTTCTTC
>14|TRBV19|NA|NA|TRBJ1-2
CASSIDRVVDGYTF
TGTGCCAGTAGTATAGACAGGGTTGTTGATGGCTACACCTTC
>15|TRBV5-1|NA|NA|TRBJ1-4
CASSNLGLLEEKLFF
TGCGCCAGCAGCAACCTAGGCCTCTTAGAGGAAAAACTGTTTTTT
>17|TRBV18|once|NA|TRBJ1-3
CASSPVRVGGEGNTIYF
TGTGCCAGCTCACCTGTTCGTGTAGGCGGCGAGGGAAACACCATATATTTT
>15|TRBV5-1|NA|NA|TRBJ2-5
CASSPDRTKPETQYF
TGCGCCAGCAGCCCAGATCGAACTAAGCCGGAGACCCAGTACTTC
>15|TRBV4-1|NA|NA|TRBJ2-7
CASSQLAEGEYEQYF
TGCGCCAGCAGCCAACTAGCGGAGGGGGAGTACGAGCAGTACTTC
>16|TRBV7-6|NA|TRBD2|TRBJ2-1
CASSQTRVAGGHEQFF
TGTGCCAGCAGCCAAACAAGGGTAGCGGGGGGGCATGAGCAGTTCTTC
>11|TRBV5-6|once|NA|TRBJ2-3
CASSETDTQYF
TGTGCCAGCAGCGAGACAGATACGCAGTATTTT
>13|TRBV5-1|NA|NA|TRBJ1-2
CASSLVGDYGYTF
TGCGCCAGCAGCTTGGTCGGAGACTATGGCTACACCTTC
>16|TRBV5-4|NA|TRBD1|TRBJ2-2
CASRARTGYDTGELFF
TGTGCCAGCAGGGCGAGGACAGGGTATGACACCGGGGAGCTGTTTTTT
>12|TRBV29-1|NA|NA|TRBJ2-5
CSVAIQEETQYF
TGCAGCGTTGCTATCCAGGAAGAGACCCAGTACTTC
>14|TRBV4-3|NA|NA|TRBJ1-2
CASSQEGRGRGYTF
TGCGCCAGCAGCCAAGAAGGCAGGGGACGTGGCTACACCTTC
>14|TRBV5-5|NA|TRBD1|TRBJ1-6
CASSLTGSNSPLHF
TGTGCCAGCAGCCTGACAGGGAGTAATTCACCCCTCCACTTT
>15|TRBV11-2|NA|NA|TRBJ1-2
CASSDRDIDNYGYTF
TGTGCCAGCAGCGACCGGGACATTGATAACTATGGCTACACCTTC
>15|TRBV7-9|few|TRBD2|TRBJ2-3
CASSLGSSGRDTQYF
TGTGCCAGCAGCTTAGGATCTAGCGGGAGAGATACGCAGTATTTT
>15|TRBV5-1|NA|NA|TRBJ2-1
CASSQDTSSYNEQFF
TGCGCCAGCAGTCAGGACACAAGCTCCTACAATGAGCAGTTCTTC
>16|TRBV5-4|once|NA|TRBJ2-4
CASSADSYLAKNIQYF
TGTGCCAGCAGCGCGGACAGTTATTTAGCCAAAAACATTCAGTACTTC
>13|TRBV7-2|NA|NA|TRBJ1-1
CASSWGANTEAFF
TGTGCCAGCAGCTGGGGAGCGAACACTGAAGCTTTCTTT
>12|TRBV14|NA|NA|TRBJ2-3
CASSDFENTQYF
TGTGCCAGCAGCGATTTTGAGAATACGCAGTATTTT